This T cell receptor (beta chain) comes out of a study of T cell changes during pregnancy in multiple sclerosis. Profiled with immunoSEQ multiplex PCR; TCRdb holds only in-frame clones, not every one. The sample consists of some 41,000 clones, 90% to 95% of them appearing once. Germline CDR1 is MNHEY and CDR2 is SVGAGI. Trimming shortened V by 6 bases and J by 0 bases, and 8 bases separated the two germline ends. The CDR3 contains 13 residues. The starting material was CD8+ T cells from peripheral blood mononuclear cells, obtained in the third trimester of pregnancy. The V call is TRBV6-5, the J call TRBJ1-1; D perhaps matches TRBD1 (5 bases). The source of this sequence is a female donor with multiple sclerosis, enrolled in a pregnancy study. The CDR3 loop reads CASSQGLNTEAFF. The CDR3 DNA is TGTGCCAGCAGCCAGGGATTGAACACTGAAGCTTTCTTT.